The rows below give T cell receptor beta chains drawn from one sample of a study of T cells in Graves' hyperthyroidism and ophthalmopathy. TCRdb processed the multiplex PCR reads anew with MiXCR; each CDR3 protein has one entry. The table has about half a million distinct CDR3 sequences, about 22% seen once. Sequenced sample: blood. The source is a woman between 70 and 85 years old with Graves' ophthalmopathy. CDR3s include the opening cysteine and the closing phenylalanine or tryptophan.

V	J	CDR3
TRBV5-1	TRBJ1-4	CASSHGRDMEKLFF
TRBV2	TRBJ1-5	CASSFGRYSNQPQHF
TRBV10-3	TRBJ1-5	CAIRADINQPQHF
TRBV18	TRBJ2-3	CASSPPREVNPDTQYF
TRBV19	TRBJ1-5	CASSIVGQGQPQHF
TRBV9	TRBJ2-1	CASSVTSGRIEQFF
TRBV12-3/TRBV12-4	TRBJ2-4	CASSSGTGPPRAKNIQYF
TRBV14	TRBJ1-2	CASSFDRADYGYTF
TRBV30	TRBJ1-2	CAWTQGSHGYTF
TRBV7-8	TRBJ1-4	CASSFKATNEKLFF
TRBV19	TRBJ2-6	CASSLASGISGANVLTF
TRBV27	TRBJ2-4	CASRRQGAKNIQYF
TRBV20-1	TRBJ2-7	CSARDDGEQYF
TRBV13	TRBJ2-1	CASGSARLLYTDNEQFF